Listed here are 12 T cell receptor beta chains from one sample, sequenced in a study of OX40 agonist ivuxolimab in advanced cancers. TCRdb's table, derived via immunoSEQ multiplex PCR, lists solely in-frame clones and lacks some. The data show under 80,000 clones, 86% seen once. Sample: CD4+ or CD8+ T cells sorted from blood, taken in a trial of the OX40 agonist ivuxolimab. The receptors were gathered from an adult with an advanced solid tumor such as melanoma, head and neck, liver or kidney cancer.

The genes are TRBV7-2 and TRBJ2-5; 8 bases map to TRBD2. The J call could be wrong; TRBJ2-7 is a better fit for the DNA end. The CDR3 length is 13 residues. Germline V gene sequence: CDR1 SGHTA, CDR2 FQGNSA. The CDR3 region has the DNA TGTGCCAGCAGCCAAACTAGCGGATACGAGCAGTACTTC. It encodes CASSQTSGYEQYF.

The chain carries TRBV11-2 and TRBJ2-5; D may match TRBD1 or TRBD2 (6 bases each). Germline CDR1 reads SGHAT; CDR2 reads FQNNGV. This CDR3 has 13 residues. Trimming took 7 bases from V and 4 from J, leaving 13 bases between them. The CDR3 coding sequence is TGTGCCAGCATCTTGGGGGGCGGAGAGACCCAGTACTTC. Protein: CASILGGGETQYF.

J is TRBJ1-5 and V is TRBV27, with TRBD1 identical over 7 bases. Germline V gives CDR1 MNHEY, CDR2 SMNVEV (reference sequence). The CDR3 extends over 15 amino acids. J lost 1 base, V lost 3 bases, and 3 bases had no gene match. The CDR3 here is CASSFRGGSNQPQHF. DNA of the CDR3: TGTGCCAGCAGTTTCAGGGGGGGGAGCAATCAGCCCCAGCATTTT.

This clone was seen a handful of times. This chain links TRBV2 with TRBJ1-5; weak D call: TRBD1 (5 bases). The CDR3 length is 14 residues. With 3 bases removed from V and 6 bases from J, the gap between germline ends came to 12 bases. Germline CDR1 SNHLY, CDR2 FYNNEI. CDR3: CASSDLGGFQPQHF. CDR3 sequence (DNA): TGTGCCAGCAGTGACCTCGGGGGGTTTCAGCCCCAGCATTTT.

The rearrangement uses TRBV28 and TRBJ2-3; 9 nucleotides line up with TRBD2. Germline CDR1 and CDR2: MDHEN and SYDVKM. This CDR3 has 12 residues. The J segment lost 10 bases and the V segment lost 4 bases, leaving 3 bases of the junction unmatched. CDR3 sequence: CASSSAGGAQYF. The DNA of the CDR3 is TGTGCCAGCAGTTCGGCGGGAGGGGCGCAGTATTTT.

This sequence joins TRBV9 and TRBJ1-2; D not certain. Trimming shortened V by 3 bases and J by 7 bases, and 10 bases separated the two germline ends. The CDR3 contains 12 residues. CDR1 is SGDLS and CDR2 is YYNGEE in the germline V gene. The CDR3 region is CASSAGERGYTF. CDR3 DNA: TGTGCCAGCAGCGCCGGGGAGCGTGGCTACACCTTC.

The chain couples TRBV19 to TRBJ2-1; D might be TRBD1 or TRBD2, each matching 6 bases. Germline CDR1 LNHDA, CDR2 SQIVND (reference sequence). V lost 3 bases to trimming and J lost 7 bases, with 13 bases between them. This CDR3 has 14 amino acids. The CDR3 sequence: CASSMRQGRNEQFF. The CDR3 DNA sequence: TGTGCCAGTAGTATGCGTCAGGGGAGGAATGAGCAGTTCTTC.

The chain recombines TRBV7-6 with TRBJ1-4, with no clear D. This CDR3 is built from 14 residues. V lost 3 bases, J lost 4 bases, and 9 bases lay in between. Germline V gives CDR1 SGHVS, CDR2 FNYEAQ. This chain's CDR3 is CASSLSQNNEKLFF. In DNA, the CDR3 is TGTGCCAGCAGCTTGAGTCAGAATAATGAAAAACTGTTTTTT.

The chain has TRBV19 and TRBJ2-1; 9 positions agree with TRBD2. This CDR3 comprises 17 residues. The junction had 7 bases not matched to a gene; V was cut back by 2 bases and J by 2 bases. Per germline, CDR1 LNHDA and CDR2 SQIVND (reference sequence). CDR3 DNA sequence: TGTGCCAGTAGTATATCCCATAGCGGGGGTACCTACAATGAGCAGTTCTTC. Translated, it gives CASSISHSGGTYNEQFF.

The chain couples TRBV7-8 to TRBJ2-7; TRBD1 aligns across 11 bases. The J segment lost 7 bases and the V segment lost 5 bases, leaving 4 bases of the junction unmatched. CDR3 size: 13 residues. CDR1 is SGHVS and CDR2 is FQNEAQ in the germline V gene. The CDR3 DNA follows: TGTGCCAGCAGCGCCGGGACAGGGGGTGAGCAGTACTTC. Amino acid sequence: CASSAGTGGEQYF.

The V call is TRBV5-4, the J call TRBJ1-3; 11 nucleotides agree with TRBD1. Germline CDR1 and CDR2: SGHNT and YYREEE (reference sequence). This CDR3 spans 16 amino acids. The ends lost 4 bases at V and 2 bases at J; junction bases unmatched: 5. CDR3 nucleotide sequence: TGTGCCAGCAGCCGGGACAGGGGGTTTACTGGAAACACCATATATTTT. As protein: CASSRDRGFTGNTIYF.

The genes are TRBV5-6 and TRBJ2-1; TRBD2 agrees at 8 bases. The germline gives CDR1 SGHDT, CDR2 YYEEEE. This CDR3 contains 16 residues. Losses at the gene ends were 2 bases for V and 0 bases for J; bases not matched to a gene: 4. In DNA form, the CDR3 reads TGTGCCAGCAGCTTAGTTCTAGCGGGCTCCTACAATGAGCAGTTCTTC. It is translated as CASSLVLAGSYNEQFF.